Below, 20 T cell receptor beta chains from the same sample are listed, as sequenced in a study of blood T cell repertoires in COVID-19. The repertoire was sequenced with immunoSEQ multiplex PCR; TCRdb's copy has only in-frame clones and lacks some. The data contain some 330,000 clones, around nine tenths of them singletons. Sequencing was performed on PBMCs or T cells enriched from blood (not recorded which). The source is a man aged 25-40 years who had recovered from COVID-19.

The chain recombines TRBV30 with TRBJ1-1, with a weak D call TRBD1 (5 bases). V was cut by 0 bases and J by 1 base, with 27 bases left in between. The CDR3 is 20 amino acids. The V gene's germline CDR1 is GTSNPN and CDR2 SVGIG (reference sequence). The CDR3 protein is CAWSVQSAGRLGLGNTEAFF. CDR3 nucleotide sequence: TGTGCCTGGAGTGTACAGTCGGCAGGGCGGCTTGGGTTAGGGAACACTGAAGCTTTCTTT.

The CDR3 coding sequence is TGTGCCATCAGCTTTAGCGGGGCGACCTACGAGCAGTACTTC. Amino acids: CAISFSGATYEQYF. The V gene is TRBV10-3, the J gene TRBJ2-7; 8 bases fit TRBD2. The V segment lost 6 bases and the J segment 2 bases; nucleotides outside the gene matches: 6. The CDR3 covers 14 residues. Germline CDR1 and CDR2: ENHRY and SYGVKD.

The chain recombines TRBV3-1 (or the pseudogene TRBV3-2) with TRBJ2-6; D gene ambiguous. Trimming removed 0 bases at V and 0 bases at J, with 12 bases between. The CDR3 consists of 18 residues. CDR1 is LGHDT and CDR2 is YNNKEL in the germline V gene (reference sequence). The DNA for the CDR3 is TGTGCCAGCAGCCAAGATCGGAGCAGCCTCTCTGGGGCCAACGTCCTGACTTTC. This translates into CASSQDRSSLSGANVLTF.

V usage is TRBV18 and J usage is TRBJ2-7; 9 positions agree with TRBD2. The germline gives CDR1 KGHSH, CDR2 LQKENI. The length of the CDR3 is 16 residues. Losses at the gene ends were 0 bases for V and 4 bases for J; bases not matched to a gene: 7. The CDR3 protein is CASSPPASGEGYEQYF. The CDR3 DNA reads as TGTGCCAGCTCACCACCGGCTAGCGGGGAGGGTTACGAGCAGTACTTC. Filled out from reference TRBV18 and TRBJ2-7, the complete variable domain reads NAGVMQNPRHLVRRRGQEARLRCSPMKGHSHVYWYRQLPEEGLKFMVYLQKENIIDESGMPKERFSAEFPKEGPSILRIQQVVRGDSAAYFCASSPPASGEGYEQYFGPGTRLTVT.

The V gene is TRBV5-4, the J gene TRBJ1-1; a possible D gene is TRBD1 (6 bases). The CDR3 spans 15 residues. In germline, CDR1 is SGHNT, CDR2 YYREEE (reference sequence). V dropped 4 bases and J dropped 0 bases, with 13 bases sitting between them. CDR3 sequence: CASSPGGSMNTEAFF. For the CDR3, the DNA is TGTGCCAGCAGCCCGGGGGGCAGTATGAACACTGAAGCTTTCTTT.

This sequence joins TRBV30 and TRBJ1-5; 10 bases align to TRBD1. This CDR3 has 12 residues. CDR1 GTSNPN and CDR2 SVGIG come from the germline V gene (reference sequence). J lost 8 bases, V lost 5 bases, and 3 bases had no gene match. CDR3: CAWGDRGEPQHF. CDR3 nucleotides: TGTGCCTGGGGGGACAGGGGTGAGCCCCAGCATTTT.

The chain combines TRBV5-1 with TRBJ2-7, with 8 bases matching TRBD1. The germline gives CDR1 SGHRS, CDR2 YFSETQ. The CDR3 is 15 residues long. The ends lost 1 base at V and 3 bases at J; junction bases unmatched: 6. CDR3 DNA sequence: TGCGCCAGCAGCTTGCCACGACAGGGGCGCTACGAGCAGTACTTC. Amino acid sequence: CASSLPRQGRYEQYF.

As regards this clone: Additional DNA sequences in this sample encode the identical CDR3. The chain combines TRBV11-2 with TRBJ2-7; D is ambiguous. Germline-derived CDR1 and CDR2 are SGHAT and FQNNGV. The CDR3 sequence is 12 residues long. Trimming pared 6 bases from V and 0 bases from J, leaving 6 bases between. As DNA, the CDR3 is TGTGCCAGCAGTTTTAGCTCCTACGAGCAGTACTTC. Its protein is CASSFSSYEQYF.

V usage is TRBV27 and J usage is TRBJ2-5; possible D gene TRBD1, 5 bases. Germline CDR1 is MNHEY and CDR2 is SMNVEV (reference sequence). The CDR3 is 13 residues long. The V end lost 4 bases, the J end lost 5 bases, and 11 bases lay between the germline ends. CDR3 protein: CASSWRQGETQYF. The CDR3 region has the DNA TGTGCCAGCAGTTGGCGGCAGGGCGAGACCCAGTACTTC.

The chain carries TRBV28 and TRBJ2-5; possibly TRBD1 for D (5 bases). The CDR3 extends over 19 amino acids. CDR1 and CDR2 from the germline V gene are MDHEN and SYDVKM. V gave up 5 bases and J gave up 5 bases, with 30 bases separating them. The CDR3 region has the DNA TGTGCCAGCAGTCCACAAAAAGGGGCAGGGCTGATGTCTCGGGAGACCCAGTACTTC. It codes for CASSPQKGAGLMSRETQYF. The full variable domain, with the rest looked up from reference TRBV28 and TRBJ2-5, is DVKVTQSSRYLVKRTGEKVFLECVQDMDHENMFWYRQDPGLGLRLIYFSYDVKMKEKGDIPEGYSVSREKKERFSLILESASTNQTSMYLCASSPQKGAGLMSRETQYFGPGTRLLVL.

This clone was seen a handful of times. J is TRBJ2-7 and V is TRBV11-2; the D is unclear. V was shortened by 6 bases and J by 3 bases, with 9 bases between the two germline ends. CDR3 size: 12 residues. CDR1 is SGHAT, CDR2 FQNNGV, per germline. The CDR3 sequence: CASSPRRYEQYF. In DNA, the CDR3 is TGTGCCAGCAGTCCGAGGCGCTACGAGCAGTACTTC.

The count of this clone is one. The chain joins TRBV10-1 to TRBJ1-3; maybe TRBD1 (5 bases). Deletions cut 3 bases from V and 7 bases from J, with 28 bases between. This CDR3 spans 19 amino acids. Germline V CDR1 and CDR2: WNHNN, SYGVQD (reference sequence). The CDR3 coding sequence is TGCGCCAGCAGTGACGAGATTTCTACCGGGCAGGGTAATAGGAACACCATATATTTT. This gives the protein CASSDEISTGQGNRNTIYF.

This clone was observed a few times. The chain links TRBV30 to TRBJ1-6, with D possibly matching TRBD1 (5 bases). Trimming removed 3 bases at V and 9 bases at J, with 15 bases between. The CDR3 extends over 14 amino acids. From germline, CDR1 is GTSNPN and CDR2 SVGIG (reference sequence). In DNA, the CDR3 is TGTGCCTGGAGAGGGGAAAGACGAGTTTCACCCCTCCACTTT. Translating it yields CAWRGERRVSPLHF.

The chain carries TRBV14 and TRBJ2-5, with a tentative D call TRBD2 (6 bases). Trimming pared 6 bases from V and 7 bases from J, leaving 12 bases between. The CDR3 covers 12 residues. The germline V gene has CDR1 SGHDN and CDR2 FVKESK. DNA of the CDR3: TGTGCCAGCAGTCCCACCGGGGGGACCCAGTACTTC. This translates into CASSPTGGTQYF.

The CDR3: CASSPDRNYGYTF. CDR3 bases: TGTGCCAGCAGTCCCGACAGGAATTATGGCTACACCTTC. The chain couples TRBV28 to TRBJ1-2, with a possible D match to TRBD1 (6 bases). The CDR3 extends over 13 amino acids. V dropped 5 bases and J dropped 5 bases, with 12 bases sitting between them. Germline CDR1 reads MDHEN; CDR2 reads SYDVKM.

This chain links TRBV2 with TRBJ2-7; a weak D match, TRBD1 (5 bases). Germline-derived CDR1 and CDR2 are SNHLY and FYNNEI. The CDR3 runs 16 residues. V lost 3 bases to trimming and J lost 2 bases, with 17 bases between them. This chain's CDR3 is CASSETDLGGTYEQYF. CDR3 sequence (DNA): TGTGCCAGCAGTGAGACAGACTTAGGTGGAACCTACGAGCAGTACTTC. The full variable domain, with the rest looked up from reference TRBV2 and TRBJ2-7, is EPEVTQTPSHQVTQMGQEVILRCVPISNHLYFYWYRQILGQKVEFLVSFYNNEISEKSEIFDDQFSVERPDGSNFTLKIRSTKLEDSAMYFCASSETDLGGTYEQYFGPGTRLTVT.

The chain is built from TRBV10-1 and TRBJ1-1; D not resolved. Germline V gene lookup returns CDR1 WNHNN and CDR2 SYGVQD (reference sequence). The length of the CDR3 is 13 residues. Trimming removed 4 bases at V and 3 bases at J, with 9 bases between. CDR3 nucleotides: TGCGCCAGCAGTGTGTTGATAGACACTGAAGCTTTCTTT. It specifies CASSVLIDTEAFF.

The chain has TRBV5-6 and TRBJ1-1; possibly TRBD1 for D (6 bases). V lost 3 bases and J 0 bases, leaving 9 bases between the germline ends. Germline loops: CDR1 SGHDT, CDR2 YYEEEE. This CDR3 has 14 amino acids. Here the CDR3 reads CASSWKGVNTEAFF. Here the CDR3 DNA reads TGTGCCAGCAGCTGGAAGGGGGTGAACACTGAAGCTTTCTTT.

The chain has TRBV10-3 and TRBJ2-3; 9 bases are a match to TRBD2. Germline CDR1 reads ENHRY; CDR2 reads SYGVKD. The trim removed 11 bases at V and 6 bases at J, leaving 15 bases unmatched. The CDR3 contains 15 residues. The CDR3 DNA follows: TGTGCCGTGCCCTGGCGGGGGGGACTGAATGATACGCAGTATTTT. This sequence encodes CAVPWRGGLNDTQYF.

The V call is TRBV5-6, the J call TRBJ1-5; the match to TRBD1 covers 9 bases. The CDR3 is made up of 14 amino acids. V dropped 4 bases and J dropped 4; count of bases not matched to a gene: 3. CDR1 SGHDT and CDR2 YYEEEE come from the germline V gene. The CDR3 protein is CASSQDRGNQPQHF. The CDR3 DNA reads as TGTGCCAGCAGCCAAGACAGGGGGAATCAGCCCCAGCATTTT.